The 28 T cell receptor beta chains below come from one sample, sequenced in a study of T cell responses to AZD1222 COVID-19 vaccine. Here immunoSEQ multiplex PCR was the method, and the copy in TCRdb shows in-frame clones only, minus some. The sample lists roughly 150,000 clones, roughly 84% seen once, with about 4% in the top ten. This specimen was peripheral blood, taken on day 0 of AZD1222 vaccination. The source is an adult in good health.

As DNA, the CDR3 is TGTGCCAGCTCACTTACGGACGGACAGAGAGGAAACACCATATATTTT. Protein: CASSLTDGQRGNTIYF. V usage is TRBV18 and J usage is TRBJ1-3, with a weak D call TRBD1 (6 bases). The CDR3 loop spans 16 amino acids. The V and J ends lost 4 bases and 4 bases respectively, with 17 bases between them. CDR1 is KGHSH, CDR2 LQKENI, per germline.

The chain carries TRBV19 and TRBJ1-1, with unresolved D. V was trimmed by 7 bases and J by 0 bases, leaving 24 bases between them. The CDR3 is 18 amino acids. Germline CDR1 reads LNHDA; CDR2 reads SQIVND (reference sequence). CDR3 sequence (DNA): TGTGCCAGTACCATCGGCCCTGCCGGGAGGACCATGAACACTGAAGCTTTCTTT. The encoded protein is CASTIGPAGRTMNTEAFF.

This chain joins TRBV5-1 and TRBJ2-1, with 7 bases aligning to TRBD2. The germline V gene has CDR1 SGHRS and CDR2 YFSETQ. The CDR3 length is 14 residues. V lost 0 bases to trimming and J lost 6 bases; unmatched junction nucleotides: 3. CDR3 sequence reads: CASSLALAGNEQFF. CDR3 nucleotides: TGCGCCAGCAGCTTGGCATTAGCGGGCAATGAGCAGTTCTTC.

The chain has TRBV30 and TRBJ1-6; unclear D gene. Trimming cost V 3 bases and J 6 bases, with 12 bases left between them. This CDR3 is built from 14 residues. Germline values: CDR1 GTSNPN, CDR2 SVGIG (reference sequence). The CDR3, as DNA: TGTGCCTGGAGACCAAACAGACTTAATTCACCCCTCCACTTT. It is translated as CAWRPNRLNSPLHF.

CDR3 nucleotides: TGTGCCAGCAGTTACGGGACAACAACCGGGGAGCTGTTTTTT. Protein sequence: CASSYGTTTGELFF. J is TRBJ2-2 and V is TRBV6-6, with D maybe TRBD1 (6 bases). The CDR3 runs to 14 residues. V gave up 2 bases and J gave up 5 bases, with 9 bases separating them. Germline values: CDR1 MNHNY, CDR2 SVGAGI (reference sequence).

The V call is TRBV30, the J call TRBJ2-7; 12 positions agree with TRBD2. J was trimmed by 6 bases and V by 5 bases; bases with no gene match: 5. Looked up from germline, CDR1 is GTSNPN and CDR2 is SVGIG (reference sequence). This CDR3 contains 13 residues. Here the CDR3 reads CAWASGGAGEQYF. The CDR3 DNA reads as TGTGCCTGGGCTAGCGGGGGGGCCGGCGAGCAGTACTTC.

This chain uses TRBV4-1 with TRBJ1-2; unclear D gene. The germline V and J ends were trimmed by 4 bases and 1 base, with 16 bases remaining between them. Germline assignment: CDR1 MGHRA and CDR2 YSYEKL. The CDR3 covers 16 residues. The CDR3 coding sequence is TGCGCCAGCAGCCTCGCTCCAGGCCTCAGTAACTATGGCTACACCTTC. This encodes CASSLAPGLSNYGYTF.

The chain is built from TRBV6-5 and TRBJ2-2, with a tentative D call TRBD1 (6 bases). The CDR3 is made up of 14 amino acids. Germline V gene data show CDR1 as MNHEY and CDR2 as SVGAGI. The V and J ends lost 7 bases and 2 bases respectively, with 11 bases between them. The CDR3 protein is CASKGTTNTGELFF. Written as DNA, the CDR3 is TGTGCCAGCAAAGGGACAACCAACACCGGGGAGCTGTTTTTT.

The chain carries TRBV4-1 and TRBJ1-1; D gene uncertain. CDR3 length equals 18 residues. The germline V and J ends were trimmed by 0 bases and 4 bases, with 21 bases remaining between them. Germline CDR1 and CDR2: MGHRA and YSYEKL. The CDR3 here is CASSQDWAGGSRSTEAFF. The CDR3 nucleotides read TGCGCCAGCAGCCAAGATTGGGCCGGTGGCAGCCGGAGCACTGAAGCTTTCTTT.

The CDR3 bases are TGTGCCAGCAGCTACAACGGGGGGCAGCGAAACACTGAAGCTTTCTTT. It is translated as CASSYNGGQRNTEAFF. The rearrangement joins TRBV7-6 to TRBJ1-1; the D gene is possibly TRBD1 (6 bases). The CDR3 runs 16 residues. The V gene lost 4 bases and the J gene lost 2 bases, with 17 bases spanning the gap. Germline CDR1 SGHVS, CDR2 FNYEAQ.

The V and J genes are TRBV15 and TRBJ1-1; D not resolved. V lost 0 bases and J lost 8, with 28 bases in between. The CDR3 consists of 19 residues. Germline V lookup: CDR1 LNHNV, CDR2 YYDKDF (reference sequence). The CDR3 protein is CATSRDRGGNDKLRIEAFF. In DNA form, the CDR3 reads TGTGCCACCAGCAGAGATCGAGGAGGTAACGATAAGTTACGTATAGAAGCTTTCTTT.

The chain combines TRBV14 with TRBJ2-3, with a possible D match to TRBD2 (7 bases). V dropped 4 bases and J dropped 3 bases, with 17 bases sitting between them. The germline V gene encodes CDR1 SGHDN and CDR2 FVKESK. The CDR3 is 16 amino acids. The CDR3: CASSPVGGTPTDTQYF. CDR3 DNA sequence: TGTGCCAGCAGCCCGGTGGGAGGGACACCAACAGATACGCAGTATTTT.

The DNA for the CDR3 is TGCGCCAGCAGTTGGGGACAGGGGGGGTACGAGCAGTACTTC. Its translation is CASSWGQGGYEQYF. The V gene is TRBV5-1, the J gene TRBJ2-7, with TRBD1 matching 11 bases. The CDR3 consists of 14 residues. The germline V gene encodes CDR1 SGHRS and CDR2 YFSETQ. J lost 4 bases, V lost 5 bases, and 5 bases had no gene match. Full variable domain (rest looked up from reference TRBV5-1 and TRBJ2-7): KAGVTQTPRYLIKTRGQQVTLSCSPISGHRSVSWYQQTPGQGLQFLFEYFSETQRNKGNFPGRFSGRQFSNSRSEMNVSTLELGDSALYLCASSWGQGGYEQYFGPGTRLTVT.

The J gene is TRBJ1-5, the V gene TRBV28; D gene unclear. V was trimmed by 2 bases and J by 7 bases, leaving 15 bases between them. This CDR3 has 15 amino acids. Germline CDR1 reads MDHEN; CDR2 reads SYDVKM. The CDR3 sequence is CASSLDVQLDQPQHF. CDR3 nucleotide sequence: TGTGCCAGCAGTTTAGACGTCCAACTTGACCAGCCCCAGCATTTT.

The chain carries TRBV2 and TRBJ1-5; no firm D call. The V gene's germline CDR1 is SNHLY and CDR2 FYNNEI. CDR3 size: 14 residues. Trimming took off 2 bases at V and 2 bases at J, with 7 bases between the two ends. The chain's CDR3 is CASSENVGNQPQHF. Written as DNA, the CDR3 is TGTGCCAGCAGTGAAAATGTGGGCAATCAGCCCCAGCATTTT.

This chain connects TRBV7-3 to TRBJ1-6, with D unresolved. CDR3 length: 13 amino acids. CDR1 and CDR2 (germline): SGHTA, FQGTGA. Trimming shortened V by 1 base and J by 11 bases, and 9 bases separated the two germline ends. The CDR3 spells CASSLNPGPPLHF. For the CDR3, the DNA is TGTGCCAGCAGCTTAAACCCGGGCCCACCCCTCCACTTT.

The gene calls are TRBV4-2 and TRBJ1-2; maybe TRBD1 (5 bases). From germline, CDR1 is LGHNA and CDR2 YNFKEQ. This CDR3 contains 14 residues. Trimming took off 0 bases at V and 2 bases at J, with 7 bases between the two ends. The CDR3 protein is CASSQEQANYGYTF. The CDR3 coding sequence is TGTGCCAGCAGCCAAGAACAGGCGAACTATGGCTACACCTTC.

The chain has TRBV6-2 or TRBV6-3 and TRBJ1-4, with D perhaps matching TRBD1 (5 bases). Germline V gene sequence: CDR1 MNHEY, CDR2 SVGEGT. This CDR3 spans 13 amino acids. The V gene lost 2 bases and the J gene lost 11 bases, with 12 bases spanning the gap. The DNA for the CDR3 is TGTGCCAGCAGTTACGGGGGGGTAGCGAAACTGTTTTTT. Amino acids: CASSYGGVAKLFF.

CDR3 coding DNA: TGCGCCAGCAGCTTTCCTTCGACTAGCGGGGGGTACTCCTACAATGAGCAGTTCTTC. Encoded protein: CASSFPSTSGGYSYNEQFF. The chain has TRBV5-1 and TRBJ2-1; 13 nucleotides line up with TRBD2. CDR3 length equals 19 residues. The V gene's germline CDR1 is SGHRS and CDR2 YFSETQ. V gave up 2 bases and J gave up 0 bases; unmatched junction bases: 8.

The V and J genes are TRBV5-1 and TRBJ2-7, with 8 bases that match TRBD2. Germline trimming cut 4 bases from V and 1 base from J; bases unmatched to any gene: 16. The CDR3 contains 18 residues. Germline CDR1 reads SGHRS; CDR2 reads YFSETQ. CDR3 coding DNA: TGCGCCAGCAGCGCCCGGGTTCCGGGACTAGGCCTTTCCTACGAGCAGTACTTC. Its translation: CASSARVPGLGLSYEQYF.

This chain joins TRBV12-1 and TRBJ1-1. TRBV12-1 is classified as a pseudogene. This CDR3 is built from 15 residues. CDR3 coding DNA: TGTGCCAGCAGCTCGCCCCGGGGGAAGAACACTGAAGCTTTCTTT. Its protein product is CASSSPRGKNTEAFF.

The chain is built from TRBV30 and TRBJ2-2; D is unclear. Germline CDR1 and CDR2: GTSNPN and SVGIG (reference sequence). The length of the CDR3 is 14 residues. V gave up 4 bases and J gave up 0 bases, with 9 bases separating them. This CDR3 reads CAWKTFSNTGELFF. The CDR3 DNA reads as TGTGCCTGGAAAACTTTCTCGAACACCGGGGAGCTGTTTTTT.

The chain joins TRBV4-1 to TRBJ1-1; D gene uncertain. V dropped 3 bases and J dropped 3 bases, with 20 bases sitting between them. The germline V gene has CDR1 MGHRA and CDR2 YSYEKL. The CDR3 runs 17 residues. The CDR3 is CASSHQKGGGLDTEAFF. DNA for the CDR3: TGCGCCAGCAGCCACCAGAAAGGAGGCGGGCTGGACACTGAAGCTTTCTTT.

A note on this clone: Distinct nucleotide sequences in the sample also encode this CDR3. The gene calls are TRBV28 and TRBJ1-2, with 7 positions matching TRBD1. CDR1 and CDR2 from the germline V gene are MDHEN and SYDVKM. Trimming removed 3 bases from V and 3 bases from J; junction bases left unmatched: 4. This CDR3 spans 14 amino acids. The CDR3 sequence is CASSLGQGDYGYTF. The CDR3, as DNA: TGTGCCAGCAGTTTGGGGCAGGGGGACTATGGCTACACCTTC.

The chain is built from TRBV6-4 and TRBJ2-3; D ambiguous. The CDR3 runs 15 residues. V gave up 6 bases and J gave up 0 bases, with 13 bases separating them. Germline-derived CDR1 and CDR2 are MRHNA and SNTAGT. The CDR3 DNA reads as TGTGCCAGCAGCAAGGAATCCCTGAGCACAGATACGCAGTATTTT. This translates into CASSKESLSTDTQYF.

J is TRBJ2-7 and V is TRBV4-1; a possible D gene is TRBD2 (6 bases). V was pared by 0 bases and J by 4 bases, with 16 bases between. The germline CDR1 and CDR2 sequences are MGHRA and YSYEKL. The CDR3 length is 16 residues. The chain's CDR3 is CASSQEVTGLSYEQYF. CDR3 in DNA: TGCGCCAGCAGCCAAGAAGTTACGGGACTGTCATACGAGCAGTACTTC.

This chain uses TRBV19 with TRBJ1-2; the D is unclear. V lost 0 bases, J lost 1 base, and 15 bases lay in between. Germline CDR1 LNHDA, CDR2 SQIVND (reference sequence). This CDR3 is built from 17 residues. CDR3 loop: CASSIDRGTSNNYGYTF. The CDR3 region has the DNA TGTGCCAGTAGTATAGATCGGGGAACATCTAATAACTATGGCTACACCTTC.

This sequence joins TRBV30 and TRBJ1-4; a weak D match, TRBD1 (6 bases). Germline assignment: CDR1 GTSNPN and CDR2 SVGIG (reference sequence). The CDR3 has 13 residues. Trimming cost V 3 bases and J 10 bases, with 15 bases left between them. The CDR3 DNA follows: TGTGCCTGGAGCGACAGGCGTTATGGAAAACTGTTTTTT. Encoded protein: CAWSDRRYGKLFF.